Shown below are 16 T cell receptor beta chains from a single sample sequenced in a study of siplizumab effects on memory and regulatory T cells. The assay was immunoSEQ multiplex PCR, and TCRdb's table has in-frame clones only and misses some. The table shows 90,000 to 120,000 clones, with over 90% occurring only once. The sample taken for sequencing was Tregs sorted from blood. Source of these receptors: a human donor in good health.

This clone was counted a few times. J is TRBJ2-2 and V is TRBV18, with D unclear. Trimming shortened V by 3 bases and J by 6 bases, and 2 bases separated the two germline ends. This CDR3 is built from 11 residues. Germline V lookup: CDR1 KGHSH, CDR2 LQKENI. CDR3 sequence reads: CASSPSGELFF. CDR3 DNA sequence: TGTGCCAGCTCACCGTCCGGGGAGCTGTTTTTT.

This clone was counted a single time. The chain recombines TRBV18 with TRBJ1-3; the match to TRBD1 covers 7 bases. Germline V gene lookup returns CDR1 KGHSH and CDR2 LQKENI. J lost 4 bases, V lost 6 bases, and 6 bases had no gene match. This CDR3 has 14 residues. The DNA of the CDR3 is TGTGCCAGCTCTCTACAGGGGCAAGGAAACACCATATATTTT. This translates into CASSLQGQGNTIYF.

The chain is built from TRBV5-4 and TRBJ2-1; D is ambiguous. The CDR3 is made up of 12 amino acids. CDR1 and CDR2 (germline): SGHNT, YYREEE (reference sequence). V was cut by 0 bases and J by 5 bases, with 3 bases left in between. In DNA form, the CDR3 reads TGTGCCAGCAGCTTGGAAGACAATGAGCAGTTCTTC. Translated, it gives CASSLEDNEQFF.

The rearrangement uses TRBV5-1 and TRBJ1-4; 7 nucleotides match TRBD1. CDR1 is SGHRS and CDR2 is YFSETQ in the germline V gene. There are 16 residues in the CDR3. The V segment lost 5 bases and the J segment 4 bases; nucleotides outside the gene matches: 11. The CDR3 nucleotides are TGCGCCAGCAGTTGGGGAACCGGGACAGTTAATGAAAAACTGTTTTTT. Its protein product is CASSWGTGTVNEKLFF.

The chain joins TRBV6-1 to TRBJ1-2, with TRBD1 as a possible D gene (6 bases). CDR3 length: 14 residues. Germline V gives CDR1 MNHNS, CDR2 SASEGT. V lost 7 bases to trimming and J lost 8 bases, with 20 bases between them. CDR3 coding DNA: TGTGCCAGCACCCTCGCAAGGGGGGGGATAGGCTACACCTTC. Residues: CASTLARGGIGYTF.

This clone is labeled as medium-sized. CDR3 DNA sequence: TGTGCCAGCAGCCCGGGGGACAGGGGAATTGGAAACACCATATATTTT. Translation: CASSPGDRGIGNTIYF. The chain recombines TRBV5-4 with TRBJ1-3; 10 bases line up with TRBD1. Germline CDR1 SGHNT, CDR2 YYREEE (reference sequence). V shed 4 bases and J 3 bases; nucleotides not matched to a gene: 7. This CDR3 is built from 16 residues.

The J gene is TRBJ1-1, the V gene TRBV6-1; 8 positions agree with TRBD1. Germline CDR1 and CDR2: MNHNS and SASEGT. Trimming removed 0 bases from V and 3 bases from J; junction bases left unmatched: 6. The CDR3 runs 16 residues. CDR3 sequence: CASSEARGRKDTEAFF. DNA of the CDR3: TGTGCCAGCAGTGAAGCCAGGGGGCGCAAAGACACTGAAGCTTTCTTT.

The chain carries TRBV9 and TRBJ1-1; D is possibly TRBD1 (6 bases). This CDR3 spans 15 amino acids. CDR1 is SGDLS and CDR2 is YYNGEE in the germline V gene. V was clipped by 1 base and J by 8 bases, with 18 bases between them. The CDR3 sequence: CASSVSSLPDREAFF. CDR3 nucleotide sequence: TGTGCCAGCAGCGTATCTTCCCTCCCGGACAGAGAAGCTTTCTTT.

The chain is built from TRBV11-2 and TRBJ2-3, with 11 bases fitting TRBD2. V trimming: 1 base; J trimming: 2 bases; junction bases outside the gene matches: 8. CDR3 length: 18 amino acids. The V gene's germline CDR1 is SGHAT and CDR2 FQNNGV. The CDR3 region is CASSLGVGLAEITDTQYF. CDR3 nucleotides: TGTGCCAGCAGCTTAGGCGTGGGACTAGCGGAAATCACAGATACGCAGTATTTT.

The genes are TRBV9 and TRBJ2-1; 9 bases are shared with TRBD2. The length of the CDR3 is 13 residues. V shed 5 bases, J shed 6 bases, and the junction held 3 bases outside the gene matches. Germline CDR1 is SGDLS and CDR2 is YYNGEE. The CDR3 DNA reads as TGTGCCAGCAGGGATAGCGGGAGCAATGAGCAGTTCTTC. Translating gives CASRDSGSNEQFF.

This chain links TRBV6-1 with TRBJ2-1; 8 positions agree with TRBD1. V dropped 6 bases and J dropped 7; count of bases not matched to a gene: 11. The CDR3 is made up of 15 amino acids. Germline CDR1 and CDR2: MNHNS and SASEGT. In nucleotides, the CDR3 is TGTGCCAGCAGGACCGGACAGGGCCCTCAAAATGAGCAGTTCTTC. Translation gives CASRTGQGPQNEQFF.

The chain carries TRBV9 and TRBJ1-3; D is unclear. V dropped 0 bases and J dropped 1 base, with 8 bases sitting between them. This CDR3 comprises 15 residues. CDR1 is SGDLS, CDR2 YYNGEE, per germline. The CDR3 loop reads CASSVEALSGNTIYF. In DNA form, the CDR3 reads TGTGCCAGCAGCGTAGAAGCCTTGTCTGGAAACACCATATATTTT.

The chain is built from TRBV5-4 and TRBJ2-1, with 7 nucleotides matching TRBD1. The CDR3 is made up of 15 amino acids. V gave up 4 bases and J gave up 7 bases; unmatched junction bases: 11. Germline CDR1 reads SGHNT; CDR2 reads YYREEE (reference sequence). The CDR3 spells CASSPDRFSWNEQFF. CDR3 DNA: TGTGCCAGCAGCCCGGACAGGTTTTCTTGGAATGAGCAGTTCTTC.

The V call is TRBV29-1, the J call TRBJ2-5; 10 nucleotides agree with TRBD2. CDR1 and CDR2 (germline): SQVTM, ANQGSEA. CDR3 length: 13 residues. V gave up 5 bases and J gave up 6 bases; unmatched junction bases: 6. CDR3 region: CSVQRTSGQTQYF. The CDR3 DNA follows: TGCAGCGTTCAAAGGACTAGCGGACAGACCCAGTACTTC.

The V gene is TRBV6-5, the J gene TRBJ1-1; D remains ambiguous. This CDR3 region has 15 residues. Germline lookup yields CDR1 MNHEY and CDR2 SVGAGI. Trimming stripped 0 bases from V and 7 bases from J, with 15 bases between. This chain's CDR3 is CASSYSEFVGLEAFF. The CDR3 nucleotides are TGTGCCAGCAGTTACTCGGAGTTCGTCGGACTTGAAGCTTTCTTT.

This clone was detected a few times. The chain links TRBV19 to TRBJ1-6, with TRBD1 identical over 9 bases. V shed 4 bases and J 11 bases; nucleotides not matched to a gene: 9. The CDR3 runs to 15 residues. Looked up from germline, CDR1 is LNHDA and CDR2 is SQIVND (reference sequence). The CDR3: CASSSPGQGFAPLHF. In DNA form, the CDR3 reads TGTGCCAGTAGTAGCCCGGGACAGGGCTTCGCACCCCTCCACTTT.